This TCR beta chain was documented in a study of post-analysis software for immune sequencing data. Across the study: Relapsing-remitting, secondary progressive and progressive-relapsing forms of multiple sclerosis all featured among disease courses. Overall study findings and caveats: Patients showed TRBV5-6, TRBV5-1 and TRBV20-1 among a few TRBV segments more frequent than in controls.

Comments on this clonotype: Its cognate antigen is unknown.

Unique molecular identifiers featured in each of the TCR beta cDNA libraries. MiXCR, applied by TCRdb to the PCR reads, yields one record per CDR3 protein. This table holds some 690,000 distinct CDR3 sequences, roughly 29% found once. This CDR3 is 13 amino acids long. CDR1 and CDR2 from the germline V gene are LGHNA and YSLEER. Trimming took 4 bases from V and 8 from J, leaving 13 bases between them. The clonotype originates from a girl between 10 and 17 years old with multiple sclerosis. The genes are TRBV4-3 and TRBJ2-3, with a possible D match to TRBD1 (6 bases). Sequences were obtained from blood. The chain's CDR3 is CASSPQIGGTQYF. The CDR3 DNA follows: TGCGCCAGCAGCCCTCAGATAGGGGGTACGCAGTATTTT.